The clone carrying this TCR beta chain was seen only a few times. The sample originates from a study of blood T cells in healthy people across ages. PCR was performed a second time for about 7 to 12 cycles using a sample-barcoded 5' primer and a J-beta primer mix. TCRdb ran MiXCR on the 5' RACE reads and lists one entry per CDR3 protein. The sample includes approximately 800,000 distinct CDR3 sequences, roughly three fifths of them seen just once. The CDR3 runs 15 residues. Germline loops: CDR1 LGHNA, CDR2 YSLEER. Losses at the gene ends were 4 bases for V and 2 bases for J; bases not matched to a gene: 8. In terms of origin and age, donors were healthy Caucasian individuals from Russia aged roughly 6 to 100.

The rearrangement uses TRBV4-3 and TRBJ2-7; 7 bases are shared with TRBD1. Sequenced sample: blood. The sequence was obtained from a man aged 35 to 55 in good health. The CDR3 is CASSPTTGQPYEQYF. The CDR3 DNA sequence: TGCGCCAGCAGCCCGACAACGGGACAGCCCTACGAGCAGTACTTC.